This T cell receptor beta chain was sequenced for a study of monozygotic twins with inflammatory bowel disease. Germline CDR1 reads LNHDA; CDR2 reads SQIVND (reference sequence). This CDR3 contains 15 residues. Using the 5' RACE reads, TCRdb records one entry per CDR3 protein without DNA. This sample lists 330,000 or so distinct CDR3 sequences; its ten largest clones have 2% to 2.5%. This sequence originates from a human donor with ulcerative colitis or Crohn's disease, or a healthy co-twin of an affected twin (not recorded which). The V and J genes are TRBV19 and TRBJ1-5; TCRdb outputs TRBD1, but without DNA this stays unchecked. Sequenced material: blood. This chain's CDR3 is CATGGGARSNQPQHF.